The following is a T cell receptor beta chain sequence with its context. Next came a second PCR, run for about 6 to 12 cycles, which used a sample-barcoded 5' primer along with a J-beta primer mix. TCRdb recomputed calls from the 5' RACE reads with MiXCR, one row per CDR3 protein. The sample shows roughly 500,000 distinct CDR3 sequences, 25% to 30% of them seen only once. This sample was included in a study of blood T cells in healthy people across ages. The sample taken for sequencing was blood. This TCR came from a woman in her 70s in good health.

CDR3 sequence: CSANTGGTEAFF. The DNA of the CDR3 is TGCAGCGCAAATACAGGGGGCACTGAAGCTTTCTTT. The chain uses TRBV29-1 and TRBJ1-1; 8 bases are a match to TRBD1. V was pared by 7 bases and J by 4 bases, with 5 bases of the junction left unmatched. The CDR3 length is 12 residues. The germline V gene encodes CDR1 SQVTM and CDR2 ANQGSEA.